This is a list of T cell receptor beta chains from one sample in a study of blood T cell repertoires in COVID-19. The data were produced by immunoSEQ multiplex PCR, yet TCRdb's version contains in-frame clones alone and is incomplete. The repertoire holds about 240,000 clones, with 85% to 90% as singletons. The sample taken for sequencing was peripheral blood. These TCRs come from a woman aged 50 to 60 with COVID-19, enrolled during active disease. The CDR3 runs from the conserved cysteine through the conserved F or W. Fields, in order: CDR3 protein, CDR3 DNA, J gene, clone size, D gene, V gene. The D gene is left open where the match is weak. Size is stated for part of the rows, as once, few or many counts, or as a class when the clone is expanded.

CASSYGGSGQPQHF	TGTGCCAGCAGTTACGGGGGGTCAGGGCAGCCCCAGCATTTT	TRBJ1-5	-	-	TRBV6-2/TRBV6-3
CASSGNSGGASVRHTQYF	TGTGCCAGCAGTGGTAATAGCGGGGGGGCCAGTGTCCGACATACGCAGTATTTT	TRBJ2-3	-	TRBD2	TRBV2
CASSYAPTDDTQYF	TGTGCCAGCAGTTACGCCCCTACAGACGATACGCAGTATTTT	TRBJ2-3	-	-	TRBV28
CASSLRQGSDTQYF	TGCGCCAGCAGCTTGCGACAGGGATCAGATACGCAGTATTTT	TRBJ2-3	-	TRBD1	TRBV5-1
CASSASTSGEQFF	TGTGCCAGCAGCGCGAGCACCTCGGGGGAGCAGTTCTTC	TRBJ2-1	-	-	TRBV28
CASSQDLPGGRTGELFF	TGTGCCAGCAGCCAAGATCTGCCGGGGGGGCGTACCGGGGAGCTGTTTTTT	TRBJ2-2	-	TRBD2	TRBV14
CASSPTKGRNSNQPQHF	TGTGCCAGCTCACCAACAAAGGGGCGGAATAGCAATCAGCCCCAGCATTTT	TRBJ1-5	-	-	TRBV18
CASTIKGSQSLNQPQHF	TGTGCCAGCACTATTAAAGGGAGCCAGTCCTTAAATCAGCCCCAGCATTTT	TRBJ1-5	-	-	TRBV27
CASSDNTQYF	TGTGCCAGCAGTGACAATACGCAGTATTTT	TRBJ2-3	-	-	TRBV25-1
CASSDPGRGEKLFF	TGTGCCAGTAGTGACCCCGGTCGGGGTGAAAAACTGTTTTTT	TRBJ1-4	-	-	TRBV19
CASSSHRMTGGSNEKLFF	TGTGCCAGTAGTTCCCACCGGATGACAGGGGGATCTAATGAAAAACTGTTTTTT	TRBJ1-4	-	TRBD1	TRBV19
CASSQDWQGASSGANVLTF	TGTGCCAGCAGCCAAGATTGGCAGGGTGCTTCCTCTGGGGCCAACGTCCTGACTTTC	TRBJ2-6	-	-	TRBV14
CASVLGQGTEAFF	TGTGCCAGCGTGCTCGGGCAGGGTACTGAAGCTTTCTTT	TRBJ1-1	-	-	TRBV7-6
CASSSYRGTGELFF	TGCGCCAGCAGCTCGTACAGGGGCACCGGGGAGCTGTTTTTT	TRBJ2-2	-	TRBD1	TRBV5-1
CASRGGGTEAFF	TGTGCCAGTAGGGGAGGAGGCACTGAAGCTTTCTTT	TRBJ1-1	few	-	TRBV19
CASSPSGTANQPQHF	TGTGCCAGCAGCCCCTCCGGGACAGCCAATCAGCCCCAGCATTTT	TRBJ1-5	many	TRBD1	TRBV11-2
CASSGGSGANVLTF	TGTGCCAGCAGTGGAGGCTCTGGGGCCAACGTCCTGACTTTC	TRBJ2-6	-	-	TRBV2
CASSLGGTKNEQFF	TGTGCCAGCAGCTTAGGAGGAACGAAGAATGAGCAGTTCTTC	TRBJ2-1	-	-	TRBV11-3
CASSLYRDRDWFTEAFF	TGTGCCAGCAGCTTATACCGGGACAGGGATTGGTTCACTGAAGCTTTCTTT	TRBJ1-1	once	TRBD1	TRBV11-2
CASSGQGGTTYEQYF	TGTGCCAGCAGCGGCCAGGGAGGTACTACCTACGAGCAGTACTTC	TRBJ2-7	-	-	TRBV7-2
CASSRPGTPKMETQYF	TGCGCCAGCAGCCGACCCGGGACTCCGAAGATGGAGACCCAGTACTTC	TRBJ2-5	-	-	TRBV5-1
CAIRDSSGNTIYF	TGTGCCATACGGGACAGCTCTGGAAACACCATATATTTT	TRBJ1-3	few	TRBD1	TRBV6-5
CASSPSGGRGGTNIQYF	TGTGCCAGCAGCCCCTCCGGGGGGCGGGGGGGCACAAACATTCAGTACTTC	TRBJ2-4	-	TRBD2	TRBV7-2
CASSSLGGGHNNSPLHF	TGTGCCAGCAGCTCCCTGGGGGGGGGCCATAATAATTCACCCCTCCACTTT	TRBJ1-6	-	-	TRBV11-2
CASSFSTGNYGYTF	TGTGCCAGCAGCTTCAGTACAGGGAACTATGGCTACACCTTC	TRBJ1-2	-	-	TRBV5-8
CSASSRSGAGTTFF	TGCAGTGCTAGTAGTAGATCCGGAGCGGGGACGACTTTCTTT	TRBJ1-1	few	-	TRBV20-1
CASSLQTGAYEQYF	TGTGCCAGCAGCTTACAGACAGGAGCCTACGAGCAGTACTTC	TRBJ2-7	-	-	TRBV7-8
CASSQDRGQGYGYTF	TGCGCCAGCAGCCAAGATAGGGGACAGGGCTATGGCTACACCTTC	TRBJ1-2	-	TRBD1	TRBV4-3
CASTGTAEKLFF	TGTGCCTCGACCGGGACAGCCGAAAAACTGTTTTTT	TRBJ1-4	few	TRBD1	TRBV30
CASSHGQGWYEQYF	TGTGCCAGCAGTCATGGACAGGGTTGGTACGAGCAGTACTTC	TRBJ2-7	-	TRBD1	TRBV27
CATSRHQNRANYGYTF	TGTGCCACCAGCAGGCACCAAAACAGGGCGAACTATGGCTACACCTTC	TRBJ1-2	once	-	TRBV15
CASSAAGGAGETQYF	TGTGCCAGCAGCGCGGCGGGGGGCGCGGGGGAGACCCAGTACTTC	TRBJ2-5	-	TRBD2	TRBV2
CASRLSGVQETQYF	TGCGCCAGCAGGCTCTCGGGGGTACAAGAGACCCAGTACTTC	TRBJ2-5	-	-	TRBV5-1
CASSDSIPDRTGDEQFF	TGTGCCAGCAGTGATTCAATCCCCGACAGGACAGGGGATGAGCAGTTCTTC	TRBJ2-1	-	TRBD1	TRBV6-2/TRBV6-3
CASGNRGRVTGELFF	TGTGCCAGCGGAAACAGGGGGCGCGTCACCGGGGAGCTGTTTTTT	TRBJ2-2	once	TRBD1	TRBV5-8
CASSYSDRGNTIYF	TGTGCCAGCAGTTACTCGGACAGGGGAAACACCATATATTTT	TRBJ1-3	-	TRBD1	TRBV6-6
CASSRPTGGNQPQHF	TGTGCCAGTAGTAGACCGACGGGGGGGAATCAGCCCCAGCATTTT	TRBJ1-5	-	-	TRBV19